A single sample gave rise to the 27 T cell receptor beta chains below, sequenced in a study of blood T cell repertoires in COVID-19. TCRdb keeps only in-frame clones here, not all; method: immunoSEQ multiplex PCR. The sample lists approximately 300,000 clones, over 75% seen once, with more than 6% in the top ten. Sequencing input: peripheral blood. The receptor set was obtained from a woman in her twenties or thirties with COVID-19, enrolled during active disease.

This chain links TRBV5-4 with TRBJ2-3; the D gene is possibly TRBD2 (7 bases). V was trimmed by 4 bases and J by 0 bases, leaving 18 bases between them. Germline-derived CDR1 and CDR2 are SGHNT and YYREEE (reference sequence). The CDR3 is 17 residues long. CDR3 coding DNA: TGTGCCAGCAGCAGCCCAGGGCGGGGGCCTAGCACAGATACGCAGTATTTT. It is translated as CASSSPGRGPSTDTQYF. The variable domain in full, completed from reference TRBV5-4 and TRBJ2-3, reads ETGVTQSPTHLIKTRGQQVTLRCSSQSGHNTVSWYQQALGQGPQFIFQYYREEENGRGNFPPRFSGLQFPNYSSELNVNALELDDSALYLCASSSPGRGPSTDTQYFGPGTRLTVL.

The chain has TRBV29-1 and TRBJ2-7; TRBD1 aligns across 7 bases. After removal of 3 bases from V and 4 bases from J, the junction contained 9 bases not matched to a gene. The CDR3 contains 14 residues. From germline, CDR1 is SQVTM and CDR2 ANQGSEA. The CDR3 here is CSVEAPGGEYEQYF. CDR3 coding DNA: TGCAGCGTTGAGGCCCCAGGGGGTGAATACGAGCAGTACTTC.

The chain couples TRBV27 to TRBJ1-1, with D unresolved. V lost 3 bases and J 5 bases, leaving 19 bases between the germline ends. In germline, CDR1 is MNHEY, CDR2 SMNVEV (reference sequence). The CDR3 has 16 residues. CDR3 region: CASSFRRGIIGTEAFF. In DNA, the CDR3 is TGTGCCAGCAGTTTCCGCCGAGGGATAATCGGGACTGAAGCTTTCTTT.

This chain joins TRBV10-3 and TRBJ2-7, with 7 positions matching TRBD1. Germline CDR1 and CDR2: ENHRY and SYGVKD. The CDR3 is 13 residues long. Losses at the gene ends were 6 bases for V and 6 bases for J; bases not matched to a gene: 8. CDR3 sequence: CAIRSYRGPEQYF. The CDR3 region has the DNA TGTGCCATCAGATCCTACAGGGGTCCCGAGCAGTACTTC.

V and J are TRBV7-2 and TRBJ2-2; 8 bases match TRBD2. J gave up 6 bases and V 0 bases, and 0 bases lay outside the gene matches. Germline values: CDR1 SGHTA, CDR2 FQGNSA. CDR3 length: 14 residues. In DNA, the CDR3 is TGTGCCAGCAGCTTAGCAGCGGGAGCCGGGGAGCTGTTTTTT. Amino acids: CASSLAAGAGELFF.

The chain employs TRBV6-5 and TRBJ1-1, with unresolved D. Trimming took 4 bases from V and 1 from J, leaving 16 bases between them. Looked up from germline, CDR1 is MNHEY and CDR2 is SVGAGI. The CDR3 is 16 amino acids. CDR3 nucleotides: TGTGCCAGCAGTTTCGGAAGAGAGGCGACGAACACTGAAGCTTTCTTT. Residues: CASSFGREATNTEAFF.

The gene calls are TRBV2 and TRBJ2-3; TRBD2 might be the D (5 bases). Per the germline V gene, CDR1 is SNHLY and CDR2 is FYNNEI. Trimming cost V 7 bases and J 0 bases, with 17 bases left between them. The CDR3 sequence is 16 residues long. The CDR3 nucleotides read TGTGCCAGCACCTCCTGGGGAGCGGCCAGCACAGATACGCAGTATTTT. It is translated as CASTSWGAASTDTQYF.

The V gene is TRBV15, the J gene TRBJ2-7, with no clear D. V lost 1 base and J lost 6, with 7 bases in between. The germline V gene encodes CDR1 LNHNV and CDR2 YYDKDF (reference sequence). The CDR3 loop spans 12 amino acids. DNA of the CDR3: TGTGCCACCAGCAGAGCCTCCGGCGAGCAGTACTTC. As protein: CATSRASGEQYF.

For this clone: Additional DNA sequences in this sample encode the identical CDR3. The V call is TRBV7-2, the J call TRBJ1-2; 9 bases align to TRBD1. Germline V gives CDR1 SGHTA, CDR2 FQGNSA. The CDR3 is 13 amino acids. Trimming removed 6 bases from V and 5 bases from J; junction bases left unmatched: 4. The CDR3 loop reads CASSPDRGYGYTF. The CDR3, as DNA: TGTGCCAGCAGTCCGGACAGGGGATATGGCTACACCTTC.

The chain combines TRBV7-2 with TRBJ1-1; TRBD1 is a possible D gene (6 bases). Per the germline V gene, CDR1 is SGHTA and CDR2 is FQGNSA. Trimming took 1 base from V and 3 from J, leaving 12 bases between them. This CDR3 has 15 residues. In DNA, the CDR3 is TGTGCCAGCAGCTTAGTGGGAGGGGGTCACACTGAAGCTTTCTTT. Its translation is CASSLVGGGHTEAFF.

The V call is TRBV21-1, the J call TRBJ1-4; the table calls TRBD1, which could not be checked here. TRBV21-1 is noted as a pseudogene. The CDR3 consists of 14 residues. CDR3 sequence: CASRAGTGDEKLFF. DNA of the CDR3: TGTGCCAGCAGAGCCGGGACAGGGGATGAAAAACTGTTTTTT.

The V gene is TRBV9, the J gene TRBJ2-1; D might be TRBD1 (5 bases). Trimming took 4 bases from V and 4 from J, leaving 9 bases between them. Looked up from germline, CDR1 is SGDLS and CDR2 is YYNGEE. This CDR3 is built from 13 residues. The CDR3 is CASSLGHYNEQFF. The DNA for the CDR3 is TGTGCCAGCAGCCTAGGACATTACAATGAGCAGTTCTTC. Based on the CDR3 plus reference TRBV9 and TRBJ2-1, the full variable domain is DSGVTQTPKHLITATGQRVTLRCSPRSGDLSVYWYQQSLDQGLQFLIQYYNGEERAKGNILERFSAQQFPDLHSELNLSSLELGDSALYFCASSLGHYNEQFFGPGTRLTVL.

This clone was recorded once. V gene TRBV19 combines with J gene TRBJ1-1, with TRBD1 matching over 9 bases. The CDR3 consists of 13 residues. In germline, CDR1 is LNHDA, CDR2 SQIVND (reference sequence). V trimming: 10 bases; J trimming: 10 bases; junction bases outside the gene matches: 13. The CDR3 DNA is TGTGCCACCCAACGGGGGACAGGGTATGGAGCTTTCTTT. Translation gives CATQRGTGYGAFF.

The V gene is TRBV11-2, the J gene TRBJ2-1; 13 bases align to TRBD2. The CDR3 extends over 18 amino acids. Germline loops: CDR1 SGHAT, CDR2 FQNNGV. The V gene end was trimmed by 4 bases and the J gene end by 0 bases; junction bases not matched to a gene: 6. CDR3 bases: TGTGCCAGCAGCTATACGGGACTAGCGGGAATCTCCTACAATGAGCAGTTCTTC. Translating it yields CASSYTGLAGISYNEQFF.

The V gene is TRBV7-2, the J gene TRBJ1-1; perhaps TRBD1 as D (6 bases). V was shortened by 3 bases and J by 1 base, with 12 bases between the two germline ends. Germline values: CDR1 SGHTA, CDR2 FQGNSA. The CDR3 has 15 amino acids. CDR3 sequence reads: CASSLKTGENTEAFF. In nucleotides, the CDR3 is TGTGCCAGCAGCTTGAAGACAGGCGAGAACACTGAAGCTTTCTTT.

This clone was detected only once. This chain connects TRBV3-1 (or the pseudogene TRBV3-2) to TRBJ1-2; 8 nucleotides match TRBD1. Germline V gene sequence: CDR1 LGHDT, CDR2 YNNKEL (reference sequence). J gave up 5 bases and V 3 bases, and 5 bases lay outside the gene matches. The CDR3 sequence is 14 residues long. The CDR3 DNA is TGTGCCAGCAGCCAGAGGACAGGGTCTTATGGCTACACCTTC. The encoded protein is CASSQRTGSYGYTF.

The chain joins TRBV24-1 to TRBJ2-1; weak D call: TRBD2 (6 bases). Germline V lookup: CDR1 KGHDR, CDR2 SFDVKD. V lost 3 bases and J lost 4, with 18 bases in between. The CDR3 sequence is 17 residues long. The CDR3 sequence is CATSDLQAGLTYNEQFF. CDR3 bases: TGTGCCACCAGTGATCTACAAGCGGGCCTGACGTACAATGAGCAGTTCTTC.

This clone was recorded once. The chain combines TRBV28 with TRBJ2-7, with D unclear. Germline V gives CDR1 MDHEN, CDR2 SYDVKM. The V gene lost 1 base and the J gene lost 1 base, with 11 bases spanning the gap. The CDR3 has 15 amino acids. The CDR3 protein is CASSLSATASYEQYF. The CDR3 coding sequence is TGTGCCAGCAGTTTATCGGCAACAGCTTCCTACGAGCAGTACTTC.

J is TRBJ2-7 and V is TRBV30; possibly TRBD1 for D (5 bases). The CDR3 extends over 15 amino acids. V was clipped by 4 bases and J by 4 bases, with 20 bases between them. Looked up from germline, CDR1 is GTSNPN and CDR2 is SVGIG (reference sequence). The CDR3 DNA is TGTGCCTGGAATAAAGAGACAGTCTTTTCATACGAGCAGTACTTC. This translates into CAWNKETVFSYEQYF.

This clone was found a few times. This chain joins TRBV4-1 and TRBJ2-7, with 8 positions matching TRBD2. Unmatched junction bases numbered 9, after V lost 1 base and J lost 4 bases. Germline V gene lookup returns CDR1 MGHRA and CDR2 YSYEKL. The CDR3 has 16 residues. CDR3 loop: CASSQVSGARVYEQYF. Here the CDR3 DNA reads TGCGCCAGCAGCCAAGTTAGCGGGGCCCGGGTTTACGAGCAGTACTTC.

This clone was counted a few times. The genes are TRBV6-5 and TRBJ1-1; 7 bases are shared with TRBD1. The V and J ends lost 4 bases and 4 bases, in that order; junction bases with no gene match: 0. The V gene's germline CDR1 is MNHEY and CDR2 SVGAGI. The CDR3 length is 12 residues. The CDR3 DNA sequence: TGTGCCAGCAGTTCAGGGGGCACTGAAGCTTTCTTT. Translated: CASSSGGTEAFF.

V and J are TRBV12-3 or TRBV12-4 and TRBJ2-1; 8 bases line up with TRBD2. The ends lost 6 bases at V and 9 bases at J; junction bases unmatched: 7. This CDR3 has 13 residues. In DNA, the CDR3 is TGTGCCAGCAGCCCCGGGGGGGACGGTGAGCAGTTCTTC. Amino acid sequence: CASSPGGDGEQFF.

The chain combines TRBV4-1 with TRBJ2-7, with D perhaps TRBD1 (5 bases). Per germline, CDR1 MGHRA and CDR2 YSYEKL. The CDR3 contains 13 residues. Trimming stripped 1 base from V and 4 bases from J, with 8 bases between. The CDR3 bases are TGCGCCAGCAGCCAAGGCAGGGATTACGAGCAGTACTTC. Encoded protein: CASSQGRDYEQYF.

This clone was detected only once. This chain connects TRBV4-2 to TRBJ2-5; D might be TRBD1 (6 bases). The CDR3 totals 15 residues. Germline V lookup: CDR1 LGHNA, CDR2 YNFKEQ. V was shortened by 0 bases and J by 6 bases, with 14 bases between the two germline ends. The CDR3 DNA sequence: TGTGCCAGCAGCCAAGATGTGGGAAGGGGGAAGACCCAGTACTTC. Encoded protein: CASSQDVGRGKTQYF.

The DNA of the CDR3 is TGTGCCAGCAGCTTAGCGGGGGGTTCTGGAAACACCATATATTTT. The encoded protein is CASSLAGGSGNTIYF. The chain recombines TRBV7-9 with TRBJ1-3; tentatively, D is TRBD1 (5 bases). Germline V CDR1 and CDR2: SEHNR, FQNEAQ (reference sequence). The CDR3 spans 15 residues. With 0 bases removed from V and 1 base from J, the gap between germline ends came to 7 bases. Complete variable domain (other parts from reference TRBV7-9 and TRBJ1-3): DTGVSQNPRHKITKRGQNVTFRCDPISEHNRLYWYRQTLGQGPEFLTYFQNEAQLEKSRLLSDRFSAERPKGSFSTLEIQRTEQGDSAMYLCASSLAGGSGNTIYFGEGSWLTVV.

Comments on this clone: Within the sample, other DNA sequences also encode this same CDR3. V gene TRBV5-1 combines with J gene TRBJ1-5; a possible D gene is TRBD1 (5 bases). The CDR3 length is 14 residues. Germline V gene data show CDR1 as SGHRS and CDR2 as YFSETQ. V was cut by 4 bases and J by 2 bases, with 10 bases left in between. CDR3 in DNA: TGCGCCAGCAGCCCTCGGGGGGGCAATCAGCCCCAGCATTTT. Translating gives CASSPRGGNQPQHF.

The chain employs TRBV4-2 and TRBJ2-6, with D perhaps matching TRBD1 (5 bases). This CDR3 spans 19 amino acids. Per germline, CDR1 LGHNA and CDR2 YNFKEQ. V was trimmed by 0 bases and J by 0 bases, leaving 15 bases between them. The CDR3 DNA reads as TGTGCCAGCAGCCAAGATCTGACGAAAGGGGTCTCTGGGGCCAACGTCCTGACTTTC. It encodes CASSQDLTKGVSGANVLTF.